The text below deals with one TCR beta chain. The antigen is undetermined. This table comes from immunoSEQ multiplex PCR, and its TCRdb copy is limited to in-frame clones, with some not included. The data hold approximately 68,000 clones, with 75% to 90% observed a single time. The source of the sample is a study of T cell clones after liver transplantation. Study-wide results and caveats: Low donor cell numbers restricted donor-reactive repertoire measurement in two subjects.

The CDR3 totals 12 residues. Germline lookup yields CDR1 GTSNPN and CDR2 SVGIG (reference sequence). V was clipped by 2 bases and J by 7 bases; unmatched bases: 1. Here the sequenced sample was CD4+ T cells from blood, taken before liver transplant. The chain couples TRBV30 to TRBJ1-4, with 7 bases fitting TRBD1. This TCR came from a human donor who received a liver transplant. The DNA for the CDR3 is TGTGCCTGGAGTAGGGACAGTGAAAAACTGTTTTTT. It translates to CAWSRDSEKLFF.